The 22 T cell receptor beta chains below come from one sample, sequenced in a study of blood T cells in healthy people across ages (dated by TCRdb to about 2015). Libraries came from 5' RACE. The sequencer listed for this sample is Illumina HiSeq 2500. A second PCR of about 6 to 12 cycles was run with a J-beta primer mix and a sample-barcoded 5' primer. TCRdb applied fastp at Q25 and MiXCR to the public reads, then kept only in-frame beta chains. CDR3 protein sequences are deduplicated, and each keeps its most common genes and DNA. This sample lists over 1,500,000 distinct CDR3 sequences; about 50% were detected once. The top ten constitute approximately 2% of the sample. Sample: blood. Receptors were obtained from a woman in her forties in good health.

This rearrangement joins TRBV7-3 to TRBJ2-5; D perhaps matches TRBD2 (5 bases). Germline CDR1 and CDR2: SGHTA and FQGTGA. The CDR3 consists of 15 residues. V was cut by 5 bases and J by 1 base, with 14 bases left in between. The CDR3 region is CASSHGGLRQETQYF. Here the CDR3 DNA reads TGTGCCAGCAGCCATGGAGGACTGCGCCAAGAGACCCAGTACTTC.

This clonotype has only a few counts. The V call is TRBV7-2, the J call TRBJ1-2, with D perhaps matching TRBD1 (5 bases). The CDR3 length is 14 residues. The V end was cut by 4 bases, the J end by 0 bases, with 9 bases between. Germline values: CDR1 SGHTA, CDR2 FQGNSA. The CDR3: CASSSSRANYGYTF. In nucleotides, the CDR3 is TGTGCCAGCAGCTCATCCAGGGCTAACTATGGCTACACCTTC.

This clonotype has more than one count but fewer than ten. The chain links TRBV7-2 to TRBJ2-5; tentative D call: TRBD1 (5 bases). Per germline, CDR1 SGHTA and CDR2 FQGNSA. The CDR3 runs 15 residues. Trimming took 1 base from V and 5 from J, leaving 14 bases between them. CDR3 protein: CASSLGGHIGETQYF. CDR3 bases: TGTGCCAGCAGCTTAGGAGGACATATAGGGGAGACCCAGTACTTC.

The gene calls are TRBV12-3 or TRBV12-4 and TRBJ1-5, with TRBD1 matching over 7 bases. The V and J ends lost 5 bases and 1 base, in that order; junction bases with no gene match: 5. There are 15 residues in the CDR3. CDR3 in DNA: TGTGCCAGCAGTAAGGAGGGGGCAAGCAATCAGCCCCAGCATTTT. It encodes CASSKEGASNQPQHF.

The V call is TRBV6-1, the J call TRBJ1-2, with D hard to call. Germline values: CDR1 MNHNS, CDR2 SASEGT. V was clipped by 5 bases and J by 4 bases, with 11 bases between them. CDR3 length: 13 amino acids. As DNA, the CDR3 is TGTGCCAGCAGTCGGACGGAAACCTATGGCTACACCTTC. Its translation: CASSRTETYGYTF.

In this sample, this clonotype turned up a few times. The chain uses TRBV14 and TRBJ1-2; D gene ambiguous. The CDR3 extends over 18 amino acids. Trimming removed 1 base from V and 6 bases from J, with 24 bases in between. Per the germline V gene, CDR1 is SGHDN and CDR2 is FVKESK. CDR3 protein: CASSQAEDQYAWVNGYTF. The CDR3 DNA sequence: TGTGCCAGCAGCCAAGCTGAGGATCAGTATGCCTGGGTTAATGGCTACACCTTC.

The chain is built from TRBV20-1 and TRBJ1-2; no clear D gene. The V gene lost 2 bases and the J gene lost 0 bases, with 13 bases spanning the gap. Per germline, CDR1 DFQATT and CDR2 SNEGSKA (reference sequence). The CDR3 has 15 residues. CDR3 coding DNA: TGCAGTGCTAGAATAGCGGCTAGGACTAACTATGGCTACACCTTC. Residues: CSARIAARTNYGYTF.

This rearrangement joins TRBV7-2 to TRBJ2-5, with D possibly being TRBD1 or TRBD2 (6 bases each). The DNA end is more similar to TRBJ2-7, so the J call may be wrong. Germline V gives CDR1 SGHTA, CDR2 FQGNSA. The CDR3 has 14 residues. CDR3 loop: CASSHRGVGYEQYF. CDR3 in DNA: TGTGCCAGCAGCCATAGGGGGGTTGGGTACGAGCAGTACTTC.

This sequence joins TRBV5-1 and TRBJ2-1; 13 positions match TRBD2. Per the germline V gene, CDR1 is SGHRS and CDR2 is YFSETQ. The ends lost 4 bases at V and 9 bases at J; junction bases unmatched: 10. The CDR3 totals 16 residues. CDR3 residues: CASSALTSGGASEQFF. Here the CDR3 DNA reads TGCGCCAGCAGCGCCTTAACTAGCGGGGGGGCAAGTGAGCAGTTCTTC.

This clonotype was seen just once. DNA for the CDR3: TGTGCCAGCAGCTTATTGAAGACTGGGGCCAACGTCCTGACTTTC. This sequence encodes CASSLLKTGANVLTF. The chain employs TRBV7-9 and TRBJ2-6, with no clear D. The germline V gene encodes CDR1 SEHNR and CDR2 FQNEAQ (reference sequence). V lost 2 bases to trimming and J lost 2 bases, with 7 bases between them. The length of the CDR3 is 15 residues.

In its sample, this clonotype was seen a few times. The chain has TRBV7-2 and TRBJ1-4; D gene ambiguous. Germline V CDR1 and CDR2: SGHTA, FQGNSA. V dropped 4 bases and J dropped 5 bases, with 11 bases sitting between them. This CDR3 has 14 residues. This chain's CDR3 is CASSSGGGNEKLFF. The CDR3 DNA sequence: TGTGCCAGCAGCTCGGGCGGAGGAAATGAAAAACTGTTTTTT.

The chain links TRBV20-1 to TRBJ2-3; D is perhaps TRBD2 (6 bases). In germline, CDR1 is DFQATT, CDR2 SNEGSKA (reference sequence). The CDR3 is 13 residues long. Trimming left V 6 bases short and J 2 bases short, with 12 bases between. The CDR3: CSADRESTDTQYF. For the CDR3, the DNA is TGCAGTGCCGACCGGGAGTCCACAGATACGCAGTATTTT.

The chain is built from TRBV11-2 and TRBJ2-5, with D uncertain. Germline assignment: CDR1 SGHAT and CDR2 FQNNGV. The CDR3 covers 14 residues. V lost 6 bases, J lost 4 bases, and 15 bases lay in between. The CDR3, as DNA: TGTGCCAGCAGAAAAAACCCCGCAAGAGAGACCCAGTACTTC. Its protein product is CASRKNPARETQYF. The full variable domain, with the rest looked up from reference TRBV11-2 and TRBJ2-5, is EAGVAQSPRYKIIEKRQSVAFWCNPISGHATLYWYQQILGQGPKLLIQFQNNGVVDDSQLPKDRFSAERLKGVDSTLKIQPAKLEDSAVYLCASRKNPARETQYFGPGTRLLVL.

The genes are TRBV4-2 and TRBJ1-4; no clear D gene. Between the trimmed V and J ends, which lost 0 bases and 4 bases, there was a span of 9 bases. CDR1 is LGHNA and CDR2 is YNFKEQ in the germline V gene. The length of the CDR3 is 15 residues. The CDR3 DNA reads as TGTGCCAGCAGCCAAGATAAGGGCCTTAATGAAAAACTGTTTTTT. As protein: CASSQDKGLNEKLFF.

The chain employs TRBV28 and TRBJ2-1, with 13 bases that match TRBD2. The J call may be faulty, since TRBJ2-7 better matches the DNA end. The CDR3 contains 19 residues. Germline V gene lookup returns CDR1 MDHEN and CDR2 SYDVKM. CDR3 loop: CATGGRLAGGLGSYNEQYF. CDR3 in DNA: TGTGCCACCGGGGGGAGACTAGCGGGGGGTCTAGGGTCCTACAATGAGCAGTACTTC.

This clonotype was detected a few times. This chain joins TRBV6-1 and TRBJ2-4, with 9 bases aligning to TRBD2. The better agreement between TRBJ2-7 and the DNA end casts doubt on the J call. There are 16 residues in the CDR3. The germline CDR1 and CDR2 sequences are MNHNS and SASEGT. This CDR3 reads CASSEGTTSGYYEQYF. DNA for the CDR3: TGTGCCAGCAGTGAAGGGACGACTAGCGGATATTACGAGCAGTACTTC.

This chain uses TRBV20-1 with TRBJ2-7, with D tentatively TRBD2 (6 bases). The DNA end is a closer match to TRBJ2-5, so the J assignment may be wrong. The CDR3 spans 13 residues. The germline V gene has CDR1 DFQATT and CDR2 SNEGSKA (reference sequence). In DNA form, the CDR3 reads TGCAGTGCTAGAAAATTAGCCGGGGGGACCCAGTACTTC. This gives the protein CSARKLAGGTQYF.

In DNA, the CDR3 is TGTGCCAGCAGTTACTACCTTGGGCAGGGAAGGTACTTC. It yields the protein CASSYYLGQGRYF. The gene calls are TRBV6-2 or TRBV6-3 and TRBJ2-7; weak D call: TRBD1 (5 bases). Per germline, CDR1 MNHEY and CDR2 SVGEGT. Trimming cost V 1 base and J 12 bases, with 16 bases left between them. The CDR3 contains 13 residues.

This clonotype has just a few counts. This sequence joins TRBV27 and TRBJ2-6; either TRBD1 or TRBD2 may fit D (6 bases each). V shed 10 bases and J shed 6 bases, with 22 bases lying between them. The CDR3 runs to 16 residues. Looked up from germline, CDR1 is MNHEY and CDR2 is SMNVEV (reference sequence). This chain's CDR3 is CAIHGGGKVPANVLTF. In DNA, the CDR3 is TGTGCCATCCATGGGGGCGGGAAGGTACCGGCCAACGTCCTGACTTTC.

The chain links TRBV29-1 to TRBJ2-1; unclear D gene. V lost 7 bases to trimming and J lost 10 bases, with 17 bases between them. Per germline, CDR1 SQVTM and CDR2 ANQGSEA. The length of the CDR3 is 12 residues. The CDR3 is CSAWSQSDEQFF. The CDR3 DNA sequence: TGCAGCGCCTGGAGTCAATCGGACGAGCAGTTCTTC.

The rearrangement joins TRBV20-1 to TRBJ2-5; TRBD2 is a possible D gene (5 bases). Germline V gene sequence: CDR1 DFQATT, CDR2 SNEGSKA (reference sequence). This CDR3 is 14 amino acids long. The V gene lost 6 bases and the J gene lost 5 bases, with 19 bases spanning the gap. CDR3 nucleotides: TGCAGTGCCCTCTACCGGGGTACGGGTGAGACCCAGTACTTC. Amino acid sequence: CSALYRGTGETQYF.

The chain combines TRBV25-1 with TRBJ2-7; 8 nucleotides line up with TRBD1. CDR1 MGHDK and CDR2 SYGVNS come from the germline V gene. J lost 0 bases, V lost 1 base, and 2 bases had no gene match. This CDR3 region has 15 residues. Here the CDR3 reads CASSEWGTGSYEQYF. The CDR3 DNA reads as TGTGCCAGCAGTGAATGGGGGACAGGCTCCTACGAGCAGTACTTC.